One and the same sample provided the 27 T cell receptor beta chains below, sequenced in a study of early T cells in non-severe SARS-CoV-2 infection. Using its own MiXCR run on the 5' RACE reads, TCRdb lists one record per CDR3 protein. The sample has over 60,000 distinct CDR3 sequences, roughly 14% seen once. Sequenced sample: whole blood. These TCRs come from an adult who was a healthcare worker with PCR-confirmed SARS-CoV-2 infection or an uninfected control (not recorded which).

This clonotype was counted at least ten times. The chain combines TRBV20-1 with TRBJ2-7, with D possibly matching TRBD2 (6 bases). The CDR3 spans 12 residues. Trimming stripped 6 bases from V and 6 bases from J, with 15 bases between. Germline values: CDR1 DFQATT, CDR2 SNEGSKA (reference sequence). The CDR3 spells CSAKSGGFEQYF. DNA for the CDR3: TGCAGTGCGAAGAGTGGGGGGTTCGAGCAGTACTTC.

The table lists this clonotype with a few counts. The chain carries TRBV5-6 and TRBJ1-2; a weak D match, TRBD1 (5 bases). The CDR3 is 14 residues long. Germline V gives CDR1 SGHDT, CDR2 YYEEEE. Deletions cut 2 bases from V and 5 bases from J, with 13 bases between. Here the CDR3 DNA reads TGTGCCAGCAGCTTAACCGGGACGGAATATGGCTACACCTTC. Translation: CASSLTGTEYGYTF.

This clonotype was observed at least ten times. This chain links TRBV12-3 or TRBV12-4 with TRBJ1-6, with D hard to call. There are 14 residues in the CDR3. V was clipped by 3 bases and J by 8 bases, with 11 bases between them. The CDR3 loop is CASSFGRTDSPLHF. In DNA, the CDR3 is TGTGCCAGCAGTTTTGGGCGGACTGATTCACCCCTCCACTTT.

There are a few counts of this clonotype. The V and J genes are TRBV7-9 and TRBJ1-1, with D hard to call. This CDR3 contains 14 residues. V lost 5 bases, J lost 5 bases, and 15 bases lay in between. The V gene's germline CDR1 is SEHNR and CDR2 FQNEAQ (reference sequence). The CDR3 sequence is CASSPPGERTEAFF. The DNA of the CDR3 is TGTGCCAGCAGCCCCCCCGGGGAGAGAACTGAAGCTTTCTTT.

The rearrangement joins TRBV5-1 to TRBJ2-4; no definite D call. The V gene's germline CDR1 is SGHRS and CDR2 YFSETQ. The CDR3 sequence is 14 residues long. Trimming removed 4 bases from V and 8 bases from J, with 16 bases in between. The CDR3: CASSPQSQTDIQYF. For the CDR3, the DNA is TGCGCCAGCAGCCCGCAGTCCCAAACGGACATTCAGTACTTC.

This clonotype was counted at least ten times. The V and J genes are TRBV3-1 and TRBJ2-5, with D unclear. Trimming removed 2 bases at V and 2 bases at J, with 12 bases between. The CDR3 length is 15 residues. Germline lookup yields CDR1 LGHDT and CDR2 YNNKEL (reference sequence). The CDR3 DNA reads TGTGCCAGCAGCCAACTGGGAACTACTCAAGAGACCCAGTACTTC. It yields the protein CASSQLGTTQETQYF.

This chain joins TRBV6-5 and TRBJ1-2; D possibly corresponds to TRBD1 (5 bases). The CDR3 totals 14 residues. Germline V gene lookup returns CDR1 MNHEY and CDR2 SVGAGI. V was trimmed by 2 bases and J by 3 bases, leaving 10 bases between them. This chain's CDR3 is CASSYAGTDYGYTF. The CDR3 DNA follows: TGTGCCAGCAGTTACGCTGGGACCGACTATGGCTACACCTTC.

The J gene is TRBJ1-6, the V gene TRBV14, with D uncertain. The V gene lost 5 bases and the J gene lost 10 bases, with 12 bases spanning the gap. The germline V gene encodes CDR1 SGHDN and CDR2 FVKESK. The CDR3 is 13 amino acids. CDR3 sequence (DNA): TGTGCCAGCAGCATTTCCTTCCAATCACCCCTCCACTTT. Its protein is CASSISFQSPLHF.

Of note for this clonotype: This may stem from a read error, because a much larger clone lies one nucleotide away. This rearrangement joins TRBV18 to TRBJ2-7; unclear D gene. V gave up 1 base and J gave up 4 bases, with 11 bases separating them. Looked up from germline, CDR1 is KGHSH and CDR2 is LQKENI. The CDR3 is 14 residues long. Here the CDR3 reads CASSPLGLGYEQYF. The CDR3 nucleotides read TGTGCCAGCTCACCACTTGGCCTGGGATACGAGCAGTACTTC. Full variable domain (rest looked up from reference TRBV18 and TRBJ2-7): NAGVMQNPRHLVRRRGQEARLRCSPMKGHSHVYWYRQLPEEGLKFMVYLQKENIIDESGMPKERFSAEFPKEGPSILRIQQVVRGDSAAYFCASSPLGLGYEQYFGPGTRLTVT.

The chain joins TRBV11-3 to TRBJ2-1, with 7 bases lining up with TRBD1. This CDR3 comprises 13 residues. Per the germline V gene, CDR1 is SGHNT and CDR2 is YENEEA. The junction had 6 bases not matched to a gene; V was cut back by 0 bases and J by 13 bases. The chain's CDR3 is CASSLDRDREQFF. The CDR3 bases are TGTGCCAGCAGCTTAGACCGCGACAGGGAACAGTTCTTC.

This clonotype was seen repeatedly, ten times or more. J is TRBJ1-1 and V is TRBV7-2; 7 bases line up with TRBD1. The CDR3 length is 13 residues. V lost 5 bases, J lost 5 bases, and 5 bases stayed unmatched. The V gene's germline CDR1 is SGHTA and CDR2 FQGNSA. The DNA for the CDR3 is TGTGCCAGCAGCGCGGGACAGAGAACTGAAGCTTTCTTT. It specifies CASSAGQRTEAFF.

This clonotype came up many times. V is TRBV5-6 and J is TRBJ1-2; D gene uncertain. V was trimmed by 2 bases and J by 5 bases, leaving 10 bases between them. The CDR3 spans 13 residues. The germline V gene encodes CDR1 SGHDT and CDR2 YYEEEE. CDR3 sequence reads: CASSFPRLYGYTF. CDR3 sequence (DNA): TGTGCCAGCAGCTTCCCAAGACTTTATGGCTACACCTTC. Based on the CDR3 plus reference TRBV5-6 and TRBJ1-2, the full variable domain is DAGVTQSPTHLIKTRGQQVTLRCSPKSGHDTVSWYQQALGQGPQFIFQYYEEEERQRGNFPDRFSGHQFPNYSSELNVNALLLGDSALYLCASSFPRLYGYTFGSGTRLTVV.

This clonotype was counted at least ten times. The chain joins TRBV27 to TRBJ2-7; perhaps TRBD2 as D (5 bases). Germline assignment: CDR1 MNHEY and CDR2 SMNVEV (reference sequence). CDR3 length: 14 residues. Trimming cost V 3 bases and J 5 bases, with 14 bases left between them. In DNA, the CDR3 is TGTGCCAGCAGTTTGGTACGGGGTAGTGACGAGCAGTACTTC. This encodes CASSLVRGSDEQYF.

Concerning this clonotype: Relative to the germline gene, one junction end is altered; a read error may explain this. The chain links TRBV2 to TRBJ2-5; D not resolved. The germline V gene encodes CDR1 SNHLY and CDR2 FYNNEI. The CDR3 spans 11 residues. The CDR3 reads CASKYQETQYF. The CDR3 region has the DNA TGTGCCAGCAAGTACCAGGAGACCCAGTACTTC.

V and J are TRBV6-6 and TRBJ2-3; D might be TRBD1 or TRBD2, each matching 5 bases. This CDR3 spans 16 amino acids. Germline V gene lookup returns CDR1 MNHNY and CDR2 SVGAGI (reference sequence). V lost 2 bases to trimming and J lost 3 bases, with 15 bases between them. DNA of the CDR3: TGTGCCAGCAGTTACACATTCGGGACCGTTACAGATACGCAGTATTTT. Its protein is CASSYTFGTVTDTQYF.

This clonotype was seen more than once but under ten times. Here the CDR3 reads CASSLERAPQYF. CDR3 DNA: TGTGCCAGCAGCTTAGAGCGGGCACCGCAGTACTTC. The chain has TRBV11-2 and TRBJ2-7, with D maybe TRBD2 (5 bases). Germline CDR1 is SGHAT and CDR2 is FQNNGV. The CDR3 has 12 amino acids. V lost 0 bases and J lost 9, with 9 bases in between. The full variable domain, with the rest looked up from reference TRBV11-2 and TRBJ2-7, is EAGVAQSPRYKIIEKRQSVAFWCNPISGHATLYWYQQILGQGPKLLIQFQNNGVVDDSQLPKDRFSAERLKGVDSTLKIQPAKLEDSAVYLCASSLERAPQYFGPGTRLTVT.

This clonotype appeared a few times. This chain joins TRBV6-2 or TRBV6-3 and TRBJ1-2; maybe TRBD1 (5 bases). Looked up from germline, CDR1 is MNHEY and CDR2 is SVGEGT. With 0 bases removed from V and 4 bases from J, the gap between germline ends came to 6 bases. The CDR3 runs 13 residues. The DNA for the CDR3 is TGTGCCAGCAGTTACTCGACAGTCTATGGCTACACCTTC. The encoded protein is CASSYSTVYGYTF.

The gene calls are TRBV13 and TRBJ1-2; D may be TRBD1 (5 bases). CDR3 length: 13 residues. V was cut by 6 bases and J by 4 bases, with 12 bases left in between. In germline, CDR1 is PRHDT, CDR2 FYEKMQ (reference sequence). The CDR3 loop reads CASSGDRAYGYTF. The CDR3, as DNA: TGTGCCAGCAGTGGTGACAGAGCCTATGGCTACACCTTC.

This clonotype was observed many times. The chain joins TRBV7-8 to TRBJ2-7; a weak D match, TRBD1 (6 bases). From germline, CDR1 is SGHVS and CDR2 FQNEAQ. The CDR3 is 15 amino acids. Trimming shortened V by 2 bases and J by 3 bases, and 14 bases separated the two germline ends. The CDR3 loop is CASSLLRQVDYEQYF. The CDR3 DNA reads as TGTGCCAGCAGCTTACTGCGACAGGTAGACTACGAGCAGTACTTC.

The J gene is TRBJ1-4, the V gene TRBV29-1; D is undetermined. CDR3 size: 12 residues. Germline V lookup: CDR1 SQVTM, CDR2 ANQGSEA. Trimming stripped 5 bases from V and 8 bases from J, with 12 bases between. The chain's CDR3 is CSVLPGGEKLFF. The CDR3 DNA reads TGCAGCGTTTTGCCCGGTGGGGAAAAACTGTTTTTT.

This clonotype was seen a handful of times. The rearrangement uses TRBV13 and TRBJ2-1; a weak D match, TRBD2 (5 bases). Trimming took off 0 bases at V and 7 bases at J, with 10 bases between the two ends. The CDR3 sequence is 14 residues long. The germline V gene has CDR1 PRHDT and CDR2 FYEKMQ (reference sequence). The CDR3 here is CASSLGSGLNEQFF. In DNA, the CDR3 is TGTGCCAGCAGCTTAGGATCGGGGTTGAATGAGCAGTTCTTC.

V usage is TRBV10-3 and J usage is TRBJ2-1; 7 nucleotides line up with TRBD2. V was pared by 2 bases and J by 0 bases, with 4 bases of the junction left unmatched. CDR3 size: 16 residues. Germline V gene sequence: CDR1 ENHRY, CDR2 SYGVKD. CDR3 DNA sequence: TGTGCCATCAGTGAGAGCGGGGCCAGCTCCTACAATGAGCAGTTCTTC. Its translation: CAISESGASSYNEQFF.

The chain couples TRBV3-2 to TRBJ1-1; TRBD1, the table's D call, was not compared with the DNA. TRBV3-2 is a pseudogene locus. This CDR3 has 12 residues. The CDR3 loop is CASSQVRGVAFF. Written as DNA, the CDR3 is TGTGCCAGCAGCCAAGTTAGGGGCGTAGCTTTCTTT.

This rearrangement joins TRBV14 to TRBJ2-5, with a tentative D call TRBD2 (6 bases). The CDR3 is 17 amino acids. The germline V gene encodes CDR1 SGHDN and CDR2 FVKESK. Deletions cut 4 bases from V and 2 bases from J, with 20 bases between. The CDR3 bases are TGTGCCAGCAGCCCTACAGGAGGGAGCCGCCCTCAAGAGACCCAGTACTTC. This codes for CASSPTGGSRPQETQYF.

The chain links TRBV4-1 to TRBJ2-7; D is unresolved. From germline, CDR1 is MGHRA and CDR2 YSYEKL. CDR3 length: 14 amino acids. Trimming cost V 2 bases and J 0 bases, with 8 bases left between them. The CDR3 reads CASSQSPYSYEQYF. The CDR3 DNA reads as TGCGCCAGCAGCCAATCGCCCTACTCCTACGAGCAGTACTTC.

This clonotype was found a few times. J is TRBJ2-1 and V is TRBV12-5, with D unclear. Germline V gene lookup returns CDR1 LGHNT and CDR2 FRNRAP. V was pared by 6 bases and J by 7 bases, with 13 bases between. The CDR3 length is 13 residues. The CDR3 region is CASGRAPENEQFF. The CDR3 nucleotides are TGTGCTAGTGGCCGCGCCCCGGAAAATGAGCAGTTCTTC.

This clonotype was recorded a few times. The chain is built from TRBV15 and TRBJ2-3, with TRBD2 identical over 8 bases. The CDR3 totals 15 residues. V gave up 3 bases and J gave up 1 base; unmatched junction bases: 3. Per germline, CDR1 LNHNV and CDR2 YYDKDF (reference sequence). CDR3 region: CATSSGGEGTDTQYF. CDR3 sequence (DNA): TGTGCCACCAGCAGCGGGGGGGAGGGCACAGATACGCAGTATTTT. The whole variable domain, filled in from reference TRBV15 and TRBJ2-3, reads DAMVIQNPRYQVTQFGKPVTLSCSQTLNHNVMYWYQQKSSQAPKLLFHYYDKDFNNEADTPDNFQSRRPNTSFCFLDIRSPGLGDTAMYLCATSSGGEGTDTQYFGPGTRLTVL.